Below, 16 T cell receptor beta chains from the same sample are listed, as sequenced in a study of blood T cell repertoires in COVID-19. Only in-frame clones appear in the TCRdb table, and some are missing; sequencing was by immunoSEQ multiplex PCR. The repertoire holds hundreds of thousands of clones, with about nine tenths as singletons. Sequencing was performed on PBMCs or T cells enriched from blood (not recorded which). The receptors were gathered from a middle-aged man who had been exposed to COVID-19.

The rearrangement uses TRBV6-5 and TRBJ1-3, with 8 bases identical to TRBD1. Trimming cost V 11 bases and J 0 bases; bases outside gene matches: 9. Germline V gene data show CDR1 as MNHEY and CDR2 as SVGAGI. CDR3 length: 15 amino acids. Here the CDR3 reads CAGGQGHYSGNTIYF. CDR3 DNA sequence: TGTGCCGGCGGACAGGGACATTACTCTGGAAACACCATATATTTT.

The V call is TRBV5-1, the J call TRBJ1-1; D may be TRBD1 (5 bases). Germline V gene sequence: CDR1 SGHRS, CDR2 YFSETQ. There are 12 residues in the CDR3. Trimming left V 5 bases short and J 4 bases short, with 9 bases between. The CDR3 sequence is CASSQGGTEAFF. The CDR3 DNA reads TGCGCCAGCAGTCAGGGCGGCACTGAAGCTTTCTTT.

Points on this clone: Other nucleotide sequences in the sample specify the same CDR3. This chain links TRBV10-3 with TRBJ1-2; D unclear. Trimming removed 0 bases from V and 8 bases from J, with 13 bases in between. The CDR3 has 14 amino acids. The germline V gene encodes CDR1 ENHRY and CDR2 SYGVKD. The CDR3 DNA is TGTGCCATCAGTGAGTCTGGCGGGGTGGGAGGCTACACCTTC. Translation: CAISESGGVGGYTF.

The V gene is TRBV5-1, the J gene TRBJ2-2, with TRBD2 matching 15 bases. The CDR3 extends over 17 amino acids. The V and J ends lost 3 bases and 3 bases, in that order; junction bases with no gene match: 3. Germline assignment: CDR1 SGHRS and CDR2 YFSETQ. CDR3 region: CASSSGLAGGYTGELFF. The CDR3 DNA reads TGCGCCAGCAGCTCGGGACTAGCGGGAGGCTACACCGGGGAGCTGTTTTTT.

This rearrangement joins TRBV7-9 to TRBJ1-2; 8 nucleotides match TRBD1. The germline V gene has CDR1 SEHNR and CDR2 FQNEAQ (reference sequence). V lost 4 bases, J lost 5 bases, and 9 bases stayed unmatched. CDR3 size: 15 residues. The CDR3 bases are TGTGCCAGCAGCTCCCGACAGGGGATGGATTATGGCTACACCTTC. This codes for CASSSRQGMDYGYTF.

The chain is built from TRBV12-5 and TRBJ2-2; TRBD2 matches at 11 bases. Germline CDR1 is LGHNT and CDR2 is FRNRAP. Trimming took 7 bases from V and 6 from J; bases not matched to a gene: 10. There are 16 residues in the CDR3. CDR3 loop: CASDISGRGSAGELFF. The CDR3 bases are TGTGCTAGTGACATTAGCGGGAGGGGATCGGCCGGGGAGCTGTTTTTT. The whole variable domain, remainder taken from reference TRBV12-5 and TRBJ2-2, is DARVTQTPRHKVTEMGQEVTMRCQPILGHNTVFWYRQTMMQGLELLAYFRNRAPLDDSGMPKDRFSAEMPDATLATLKIQPSEPRDSAVYFCASDISGRGSAGELFFGEGSRLTVL.

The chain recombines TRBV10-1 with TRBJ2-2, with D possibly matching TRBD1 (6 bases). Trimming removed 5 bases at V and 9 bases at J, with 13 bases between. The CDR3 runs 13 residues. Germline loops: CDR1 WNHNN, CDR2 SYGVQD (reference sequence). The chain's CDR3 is CASSLNRDRELFF. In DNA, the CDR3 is TGCGCCAGCAGTTTAAACAGGGATAGGGAGCTGTTTTTT.

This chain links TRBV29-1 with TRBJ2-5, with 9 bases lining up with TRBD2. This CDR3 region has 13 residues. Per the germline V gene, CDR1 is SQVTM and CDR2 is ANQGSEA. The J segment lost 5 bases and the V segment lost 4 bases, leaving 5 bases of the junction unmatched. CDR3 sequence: CSVGGGAAETQYF. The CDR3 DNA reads TGCAGCGTTGGCGGGGGGGCCGCGGAGACCCAGTACTTC.

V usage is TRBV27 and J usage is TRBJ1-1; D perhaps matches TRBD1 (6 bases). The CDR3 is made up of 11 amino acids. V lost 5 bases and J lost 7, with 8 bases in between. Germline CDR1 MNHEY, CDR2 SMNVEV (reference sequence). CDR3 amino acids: CASSGGVEAFF. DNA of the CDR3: TGTGCCAGCAGTGGGGGCGTTGAAGCTTTCTTT.

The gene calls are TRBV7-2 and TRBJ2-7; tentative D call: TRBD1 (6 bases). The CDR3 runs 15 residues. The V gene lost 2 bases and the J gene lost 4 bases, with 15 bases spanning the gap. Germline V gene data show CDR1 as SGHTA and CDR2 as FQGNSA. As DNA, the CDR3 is TGTGCCAGCAGCTTATCGGCAGGGGTCCAGTACGAGCAGTACTTC. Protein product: CASSLSAGVQYEQYF.

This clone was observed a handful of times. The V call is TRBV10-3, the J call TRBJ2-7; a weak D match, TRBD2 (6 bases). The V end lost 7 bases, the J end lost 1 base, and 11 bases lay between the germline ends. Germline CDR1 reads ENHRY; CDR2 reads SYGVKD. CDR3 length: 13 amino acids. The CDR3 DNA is TGTGCCATCACTGGGACTGGGTCCTACGAGCAGTACTTC. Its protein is CAITGTGSYEQYF.

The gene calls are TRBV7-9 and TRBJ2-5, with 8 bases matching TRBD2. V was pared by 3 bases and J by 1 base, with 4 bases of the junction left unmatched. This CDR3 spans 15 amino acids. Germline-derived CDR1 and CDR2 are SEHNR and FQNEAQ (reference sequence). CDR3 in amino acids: CASSFMTSVQETQYF. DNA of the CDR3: TGTGCCAGCAGCTTTATGACTAGCGTCCAAGAGACCCAGTACTTC.

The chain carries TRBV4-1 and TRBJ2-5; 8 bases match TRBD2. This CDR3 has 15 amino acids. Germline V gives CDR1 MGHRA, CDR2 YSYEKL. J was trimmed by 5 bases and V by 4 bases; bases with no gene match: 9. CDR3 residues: CASSLGPAGEETQYF. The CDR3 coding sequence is TGCGCCAGCAGCCTCGGGCCAGCGGGAGAGGAGACCCAGTACTTC.

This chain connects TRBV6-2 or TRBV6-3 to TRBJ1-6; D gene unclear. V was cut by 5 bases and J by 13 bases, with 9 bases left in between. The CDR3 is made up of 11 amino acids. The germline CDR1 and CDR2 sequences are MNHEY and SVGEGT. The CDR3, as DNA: TGTGCCAGCAGTCGAGGCGGGCCCCTCCACTTT. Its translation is CASSRGGPLHF.

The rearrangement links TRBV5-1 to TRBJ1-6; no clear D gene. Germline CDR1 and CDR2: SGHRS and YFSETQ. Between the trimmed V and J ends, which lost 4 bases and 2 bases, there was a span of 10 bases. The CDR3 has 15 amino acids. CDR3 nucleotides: TGCGCCAGCAGCCCCGGAGGTCCCTATAATTCACCCCTCCACTTT. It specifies CASSPGGPYNSPLHF.

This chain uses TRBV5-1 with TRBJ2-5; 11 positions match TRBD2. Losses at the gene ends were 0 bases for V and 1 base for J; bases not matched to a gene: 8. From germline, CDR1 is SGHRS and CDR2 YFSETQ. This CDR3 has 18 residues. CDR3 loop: CASSLAGLAGSFQETQYF. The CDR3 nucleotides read TGCGCCAGCAGCTTGGCCGGACTAGCGGGTTCCTTCCAAGAGACCCAGTACTTC.